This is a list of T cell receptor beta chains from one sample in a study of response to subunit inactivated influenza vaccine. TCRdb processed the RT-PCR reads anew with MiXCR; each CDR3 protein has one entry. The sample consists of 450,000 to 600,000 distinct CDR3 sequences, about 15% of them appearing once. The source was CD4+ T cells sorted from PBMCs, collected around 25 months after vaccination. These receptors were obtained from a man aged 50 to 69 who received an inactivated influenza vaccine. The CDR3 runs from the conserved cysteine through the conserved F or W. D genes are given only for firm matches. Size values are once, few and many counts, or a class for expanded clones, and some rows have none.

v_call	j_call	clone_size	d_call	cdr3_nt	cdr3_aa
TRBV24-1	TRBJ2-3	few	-	TGTGCCACCAGTGATTCGTTACGGCGCACAGATACGCAGTATTTT	CATSDSLRRTDTQYF
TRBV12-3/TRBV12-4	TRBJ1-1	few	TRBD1	TGTGCCACCAAGGCCGGGACAGATAACACTGAAGCTTTCTTT	CATKAGTDNTEAFF
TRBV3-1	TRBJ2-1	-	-	TGTGCCAGCAGCCAAGGCTCGGGGGCGAGGAATGAGCAGTTCTTC	CASSQGSGARNEQFF
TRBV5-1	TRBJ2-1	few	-	TGCGCCAGCAGCGACACGGACAATGAGCAGTTCTTC	CASSDTDNEQFF
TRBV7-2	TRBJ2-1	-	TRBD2	TGTGCCAGCAGCCCGTCGCGGGAGGTAAACAATGAGCAGTTCTTC	CASSPSREVNNEQFF
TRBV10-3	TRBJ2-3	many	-	TGTGCCATCAGTTACGGGGGCACAGATACGCAGTATTTT	CAISYGGTDTQYF
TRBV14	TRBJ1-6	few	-	TGTGCCAGCAGCCCGGTGATGGGGAATTCACCCCTCCACTTT	CASSPVMGNSPLHF
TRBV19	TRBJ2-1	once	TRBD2	TGTGCCAGTAGTATTTTTAGTAGCGGGAGTAATGAGCAGTTCTTC	CASSIFSSGSNEQFF
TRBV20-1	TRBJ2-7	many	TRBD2	TGCAGTGCTAGAGATTCGTCGGGAGGGCCCCCGTACTTC	CSARDSSGGPPYF
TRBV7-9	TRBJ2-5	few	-	TGTGCCAGCAGCTTAGGGCCCGCGCCCCTCCCCCAGTACTTC	CASSLGPAPLPQYF
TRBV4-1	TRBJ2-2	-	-	TGCGCCAGCAGCTACGGGACACCGAACACCGGGGAGCTGTTTTTT	CASSYGTPNTGELFF
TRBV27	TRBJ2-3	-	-	TGTGCCAGCAGTTTAAGGCAGGGACGGCTCACAGATACGCAGTATTTT	CASSLRQGRLTDTQYF
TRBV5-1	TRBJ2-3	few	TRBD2	TGCGCCAGCAGCTTCATTAGCGGGGTCGGAACAGATACGCAGTATTTT	CASSFISGVGTDTQYF
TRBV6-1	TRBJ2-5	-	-	TGTGCCAGCAGCCCATTGACAGTACAAGAGACCCAGTACTTC	CASSPLTVQETQYF
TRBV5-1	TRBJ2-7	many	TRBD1	TGCGCCAGCAGCGACGGGACAGGAGGTGTCGAGCAGTACTTC	CASSDGTGGVEQYF
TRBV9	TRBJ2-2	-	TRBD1	TGTGCCAGCAGCGTAGTAGGGACAGGGGTAGGCACCGGGGAGCTGTTTTTT	CASSVVGTGVGTGELFF
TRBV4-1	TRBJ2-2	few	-	TGCGCCAGCAGCCCCACAGGGCCACCCTCCACCGGGGAGCTGTTTTTT	CASSPTGPPSTGELFF
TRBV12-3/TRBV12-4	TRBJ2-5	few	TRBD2	TGTGCCAGCAGTTTAGAGTGGGGGGGTGCCCAGTACTTC	CASSLEWGGAQYF
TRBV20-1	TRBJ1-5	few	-	TGCAGTGCCAGGTCCTATAGCAATCAGCCCCAGCATTTT	CSARSYSNQPQHF
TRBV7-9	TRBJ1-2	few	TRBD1	TGTGCCAGCAGCTGGGACAGCTCCTATGGCTACACCTTC	CASSWDSSYGYTF
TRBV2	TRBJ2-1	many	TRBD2	TGTGCCAGCAGTGATTCCGGGAGGGCCGGGAAAAATGAGCAGTTCTTC	CASSDSGRAGKNEQFF
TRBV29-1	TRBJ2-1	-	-	TGCAGCGTTGAAGATAGTCGGCGGGTACGAGAGCAGTTCTTC	CSVEDSRRVREQFF
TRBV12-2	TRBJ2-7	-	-	TGTGCAAGTCGCCCACATGGAGATATTCCGGGTCCTACCTACGAGCAGTACTTC	CASRPHGDIPGPTYEQYF
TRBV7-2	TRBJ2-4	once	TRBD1	TGTGCCAGCAGCACCCGGACAGGCCTAGCCAAAAACATTCAGTACTTC	CASSTRTGLAKNIQYF
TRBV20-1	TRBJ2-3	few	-	TGCAGTGGAAGTGGGACTCTTAATCAAGATACGCAGTATTTT	CSGSGTLNQDTQYF
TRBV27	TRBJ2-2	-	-	TGTGCCAGCAGTTTATTCGTTCGGCAGGATTACACCGGGGAGCTGTTTTTT	CASSLFVRQDYTGELFF
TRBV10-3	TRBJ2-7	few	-	TGTGCCATCAGCCAACAGGGCACCTACGAGCAGTACTTC	CAISQQGTYEQYF
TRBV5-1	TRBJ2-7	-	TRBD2	TGCGCCAGCAGCTGGCGTAGCGGGGGGGCCGATGAGCAGTACTTC	CASSWRSGGADEQYF
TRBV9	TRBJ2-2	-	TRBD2	TGTGCCAGCAGCGCCGCTGGACTAGCGGCTTTCACCGGGGAGCTGTTTTTT	CASSAAGLAAFTGELFF
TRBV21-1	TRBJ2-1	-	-	TGTGCCAAAAGGAGGCCAGGGGAGTATGAGCAGTTCTTC	CAKRRPGEYEQFF
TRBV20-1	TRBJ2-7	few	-	TGCAGTGCCGGGGAGACCTACGAGCAGTACTTC	CSAGETYEQYF
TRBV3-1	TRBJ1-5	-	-	TGTGCCAGCAGCCAATTTGGCAATCAGCCCCAGCATTTT	CASSQFGNQPQHF
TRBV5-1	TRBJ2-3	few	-	TGCGCCAGCAACAGGGCCCTCACAGATACGCAGTATTTT	CASNRALTDTQYF
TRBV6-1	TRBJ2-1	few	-	TGTGCCAGCAGTGAAAGGGTTATCAATGAGCAGTTCTTC	CASSERVINEQFF
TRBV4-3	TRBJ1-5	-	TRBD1	TGCGCCAGCAGCCAAGGGGCCAGGGACAGTTATCAGCCCCAGCATTTT	CASSQGARDSYQPQHF
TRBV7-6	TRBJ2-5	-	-	TGTGCCAGCAGCTTGCGGGCCCGCGAGAGGGAGACCCAGTACTTC	CASSLRARERETQYF
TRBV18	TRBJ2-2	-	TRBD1	TGTGCCAGCTCACGGACAGGGCACAACACCGGGGAGCTGTTTTTT	CASSRTGHNTGELFF
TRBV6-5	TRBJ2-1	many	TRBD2	TGTGCCAGCAGTTACTCACCCGGGGGGGCTTTTCCCCATGAGCAGTTCTTC	CASSYSPGGAFPHEQFF
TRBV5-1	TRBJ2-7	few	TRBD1	TGCGCCAGCAGCTTGACGGTTTCCAGGACAGGGTCAGAGCAGTACTTC	CASSLTVSRTGSEQYF
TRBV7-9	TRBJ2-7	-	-	TGTGCCAGCAGCTTGACAGTTAACGAGCAGTACTTC	CASSLTVNEQYF
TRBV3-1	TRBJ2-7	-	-	TGTGCCAGCAGCCAAGGGAAATACGAGCAGTACTTC	CASSQGKYEQYF
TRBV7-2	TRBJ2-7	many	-	TGTGCCAGCAGCCCATCATCCGCCGGCTACGAGCAGTACTTC	CASSPSSAGYEQYF
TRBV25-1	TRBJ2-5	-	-	TGTGCCAGCAAGCAGGGGTTACGGGGAGAGACCCAGTACTTC	CASKQGLRGETQYF
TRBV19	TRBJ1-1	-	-	TGTGCCTCTACGAGGGCTGGGAACACTGAAGCTTTCTTT	CASTRAGNTEAFF
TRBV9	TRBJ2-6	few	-	TGTGCCAGCAGCGTAGGGAACTCTGGGGCCAACGTCCTGACTTTC	CASSVGNSGANVLTF
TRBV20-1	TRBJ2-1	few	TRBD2	TGCAGTGCTAACCCCGGGCGGGAGATGAGTCGGGACAATGAGCAGTTCTTC	CSANPGREMSRDNEQFF
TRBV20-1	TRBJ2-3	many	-	TGCAGTGCTCCGGCGGGCAGGGATACGCAGTATTTT	CSAPAGRDTQYF
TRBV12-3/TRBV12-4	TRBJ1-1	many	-	TGTGCCAGCAGTTTAAAGACAGTTACGGTGAACACTGAAGCTTTCTTT	CASSLKTVTVNTEAFF
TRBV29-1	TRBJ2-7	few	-	TGCAGCTGTGGCTCGAGCGGCTACGAGCAGTACTTC	CSCGSSGYEQYF
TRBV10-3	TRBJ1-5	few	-	TGTGCCATAGGGAGGGACATTAGCAATCAGCCCCAGCATTTT	CAIGRDISNQPQHF
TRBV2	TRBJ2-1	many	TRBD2	TGTGCCACCAGGGGGACTAGCGGGAACAATGAGCAGTTCTTC	CATRGTSGNNEQFF
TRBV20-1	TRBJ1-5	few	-	TGCAGCGCCCGGGGGGACGGCAATCAGCCCCAGCATTTT	CSARGDGNQPQHF
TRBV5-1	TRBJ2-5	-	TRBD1	TGCGCCAGCAGCTTGGGGGGACAGGGGCTCGAGACCCAGTACTTC	CASSLGGQGLETQYF
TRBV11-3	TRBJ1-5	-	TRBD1	TGTGCCAGCAGCGCCACCGGGACAGGGGGCGCGGGTCAGCCCCAGCATTTT	CASSATGTGGAGQPQHF
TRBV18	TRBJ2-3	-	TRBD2	TGTGCCAGCTCTCCCGGACTAGCGGATAGCACAGATACGCAGTATTTT	CASSPGLADSTDTQYF
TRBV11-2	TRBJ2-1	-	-	TGTGCCAGCAGCAAATCAAGCAATGAGCAGTTCTTC	CASSKSSNEQFF
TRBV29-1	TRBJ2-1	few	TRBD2	TGCAGCGGTATACTAGCGGGGGAATACAATGAGCAGTTCTTC	CSGILAGEYNEQFF